Below are 2 T cell receptor beta chains sequenced from a single sample in a study of CD8 T cells in Susac syndrome. RNA was extracted with the RNeasy kit, and a quantity of roughly 0.5 to 1 ug was reverse transcribed using random hexamers. Via MiXCR, TCRdb re-called the immunoSEQ multiplex PCR reads, giving one row per CDR3 protein. The repertoire holds 200,000 or so distinct CDR3 sequences, with just under 95% as singletons. The sequencing sample was made of CD8+ T cells from PBMCs. These receptors came from a human donor with Susac syndrome.

This chain joins TRBV29-1 and TRBJ2-7, with TRBD1 matching over 9 bases. The germline gives CDR1 SQVTM, CDR2 ANQGSEA. This CDR3 comprises 12 residues. V was clipped by 8 bases and J by 2 bases; unmatched bases: 4. CDR3 in DNA: TGCAGCTTCCGGGACAGGGCCTACGAGCAGTACTTC. Protein: CSFRDRAYEQYF.

The chain couples TRBV28 to TRBJ1-5, with 7 bases aligning to TRBD1. The CDR3 length is 12 residues. The junction had 4 bases not matched to a gene; V was cut back by 5 bases and J by 9 bases. Germline CDR1 reads MDHEN; CDR2 reads SYDVKM. The chain's CDR3 is CASSDRVSPQHF. In nucleotides, the CDR3 is TGTGCCAGCAGTGACAGGGTTTCGCCCCAGCATTTT.